Shown below are 22 T cell receptor beta chains from a single sample sequenced in a study of metastatic and nonmetastatic thyroid tumors. Every patient was untreated before thyroid surgery. MiXCR reprocessed the PCR reads for TCRdb. The sample includes fewer than 35,000 clones, about a fifth of them seen just once. The sequencing sample was made of tumor tissue. The receptors derive from a male donor with papillary thyroid cancer or a benign thyroid nodule (not recorded which). Some clones in this sample may be carry-over from other donors' samples.

This clone was observed at least ten times. V is TRBV5-1 and J is TRBJ2-5; D possibly corresponds to TRBD2 (6 bases). Trimming took off 4 bases at V and 5 bases at J, with 12 bases between the two ends. Germline V lookup: CDR1 SGHRS, CDR2 YFSETQ. The CDR3 spans 13 residues. The CDR3 here is CASSTTSTETQYF. The CDR3 coding sequence is TGCGCCAGCAGCACCACTAGCACGGAGACCCAGTACTTC. The full variable domain, rest sourced from reference TRBV5-1 and TRBJ2-5, is KAGVTQTPRYLIKTRGQQVTLSCSPISGHRSVSWYQQTPGQGLQFLFEYFSETQRNKGNFPGRFSGRQFSNSRSEMNVSTLELGDSALYLCASSTTSTETQYFGPGTRLLVL.

This clone was picked up a small number of times. Mismatch with germline at one junction end may stem from a read error. V usage is TRBV6-5 and J usage is TRBJ2-2; perhaps TRBD2 as D (5 bases). Germline CDR1 MNHEY, CDR2 SVGAGI. The CDR3 extends over 13 amino acids. The CDR3 nucleotides are TGTGCCAGCAGTTACTTCAGCGTCGGGGATCTGTTTTTT. The encoded protein is CASSYFSVGDLFF.

The chain has TRBV5-1 and TRBJ2-7; D call uncertain. CDR1 and CDR2 (germline): SGHRS, YFSETQ. The V end lost 1 base, the J end lost 0 bases, and 8 bases lay between the germline ends. The CDR3 extends over 14 amino acids. Here the CDR3 DNA reads TGCGCCAGCAGCTTGTCGGGTGGCTCCTACGAGCAGTACGTC. Protein: CASSLSGGSYEQYV.

This clone showed up many times. The genes are TRBV28 and TRBJ1-4, with D perhaps TRBD1 (5 bases). The CDR3 is 14 amino acids. Deletions cut 3 bases from V and 4 bases from J, with 9 bases between. Germline-derived CDR1 and CDR2 are MDHEN and SYDVKM. CDR3 nucleotides: TGTGCCAGCAGTTTCCGGGACGGTAATGAAAAACTGTTTTTT. Residues: CASSFRDGNEKLFF. Full variable domain (rest looked up from reference TRBV28 and TRBJ1-4): DVKVTQSSRYLVKRTGEKVFLECVQDMDHENMFWYRQDPGLGLRLIYFSYDVKMKEKGDIPEGYSVSREKKERFSLILESASTNQTSMYLCASSFRDGNEKLFFGSGTQLSVL.

This clone was counted many times. This sequence joins TRBV4-3 and TRBJ1-6; weak D call: TRBD1 (6 bases). The CDR3 length is 15 residues. Germline-derived CDR1 and CDR2 are LGHNA and YSLEER. V was pared by 5 bases and J by 5 bases, with 13 bases between. CDR3 DNA sequence: TGCGCCAGCAGCGCCCGACAGGCTAATAATTCACCCCTCCACTTT. As protein: CASSARQANNSPLHF.

This clone has only a few counts. The V gene is TRBV28, the J gene TRBJ1-2, with D possibly being TRBD1 (5 bases). Germline-derived CDR1 and CDR2 are MDHEN and SYDVKM. The CDR3 contains 15 residues. The V gene lost 6 bases and the J gene lost 2 bases, with 16 bases spanning the gap. CDR3 in DNA: TGTGCCAGCAGCCCCCTCGGGGCATCGAACTATGGCTACACCTTC. It encodes CASSPLGASNYGYTF.

The rearrangement uses TRBV20-1 and TRBJ2-7; 7 bases map to TRBD1. The V gene's germline CDR1 is DFQATT and CDR2 SNEGSKA (reference sequence). CDR3 size: 14 residues. V shed 1 base and J 3 bases; nucleotides not matched to a gene: 6. This CDR3 reads CSARGETGSYEQYF. DNA for the CDR3: TGCAGTGCTAGAGGGGAGACAGGGAGCTACGAGCAGTACTTC.

At least ten counts were recorded for this clone. The rearrangement links TRBV4-1 to TRBJ1-5, with TRBD1 matching 9 bases. This CDR3 comprises 16 residues. Germline loops: CDR1 MGHRA, CDR2 YSYEKL. After removal of 3 bases from V and 4 bases from J, the junction contained 7 bases not matched to a gene. This CDR3 reads CASSQQTGGANQPQHF. The CDR3 coding sequence is TGCGCCAGCAGCCAGCAAACAGGGGGCGCGAATCAGCCCCAGCATTTT.

This clone was counted ten times or more. CDR3 in DNA: TGTGCCAGCTCAGTAAGTGGAGGTGCTGGGGCCAACGTCCTGACTTTC. Translated, it gives CASSVSGGAGANVLTF. The gene calls are TRBV18 and TRBJ2-6; TRBD2 might be the D (5 bases). The CDR3 loop spans 16 amino acids. Trimming pared 5 bases from V and 2 bases from J, leaving 13 bases between. Germline CDR1 KGHSH, CDR2 LQKENI.

Turning to this clone: One junction end disagrees with the germline gene, perhaps due to a read error. The rearrangement uses TRBV7-3 and TRBJ2-3; tentatively, D is TRBD2 (6 bases). Germline V lookup: CDR1 SGHTA, CDR2 FQGTGA. CDR3 size: 19 residues. CDR3 in amino acids: CAISLTVFRAGLVTDTQYF. The CDR3 DNA reads TGTGCCATCAGCTTAACGGTGTTTCGGGCGGGGTTGGTCACAGATACGCAGTATTTT.

This clone was observed at least ten times. The chain uses TRBV5-1 and TRBJ1-4; perhaps TRBD1 as D (6 bases). Trimming left V 4 bases short and J 3 bases short, with 7 bases between. The CDR3 length is 13 residues. Germline CDR1 is SGHRS and CDR2 is YFSETQ. In DNA form, the CDR3 reads TGCGCCAGCAGCCCAGGGGCTAATGAAAAACTGTTTTTT. Translation gives CASSPGANEKLFF.

This clone appeared a few times. This may be a read error: a much more frequent sequence differs by one nucleotide. The chain has TRBV6-1 and TRBJ1-4; a weak D match, TRBD1 (6 bases). The V end was cut by 6 bases, the J end by 8 bases, with 22 bases between. CDR1 and CDR2 (germline): MNHNS, SASEGT. This CDR3 is built from 16 residues. CDR3 DNA: TGTGCCAGCAGCCAGAACGCAGGACAGTGGGGCGAAAAACTGTTTTTT. Translation: CASSQNAGQWGEKLFF.

This clone was recorded a few times. This chain links TRBV28 with TRBJ2-7; no reliable D call. CDR3 length equals 11 residues. The V gene's germline CDR1 is MDHEN and CDR2 SYDVKM. Trimming cost V 8 bases and J 2 bases, with 7 bases left between them. In DNA, the CDR3 is TGTGCCAGCCGGAAGACCTACGAGCAGTACTTC. Translating gives CASRKTYEQYF.

V is TRBV19 and J is TRBJ2-6; 11 bases map to TRBD1. The CDR3 length is 17 residues. Unmatched junction bases numbered 5, after V lost 4 bases and J lost 3 bases. CDR1 and CDR2 from the germline V gene are LNHDA and SQIVND (reference sequence). CDR3 region: CASSTDRGHGGANVLTF. The CDR3 DNA reads as TGTGCCAGTAGTACGGACAGGGGGCATGGTGGGGCCAACGTCCTGACTTTC.

This clone was counted ten times or more. The sample contains more than one DNA sequence encoding this CDR3. The chain joins TRBV6-1 to TRBJ2-5; 8 bases agree with TRBD2. Germline trimming cut 6 bases from V and 4 bases from J; bases unmatched to any gene: 7. Germline-derived CDR1 and CDR2 are MNHNS and SASEGT. The CDR3 runs to 14 residues. The CDR3 DNA is TGTGCCAGCAGGGGAGACGGGGGGGGAGAGACCCAGTACTTC. It specifies CASRGDGGGETQYF.

This clone was seen ten or more times. The chain employs TRBV4-2 and TRBJ1-2, with no clear D. Trimming took off 0 bases at V and 8 bases at J, with 10 bases between the two ends. Germline V gives CDR1 LGHNA, CDR2 YNFKEQ. The CDR3 extends over 13 amino acids. The CDR3 reads CASSQDGGEGYTF. The CDR3 region has the DNA TGTGCCAGCAGCCAAGATGGCGGTGAAGGCTACACCTTC.

This clone was seen many times. The V gene is TRBV7-9, the J gene TRBJ2-5, with D hard to call. V lost 3 bases to trimming and J lost 5 bases, with 16 bases between them. CDR3 length: 15 residues. Germline V gene data show CDR1 as SEHNR and CDR2 as FQNEAQ (reference sequence). This CDR3 reads CASSFGVVGFETQYF. Written as DNA, the CDR3 is TGTGCCAGCAGCTTTGGGGTTGTGGGTTTCGAGACCCAGTACTTC. Complete variable domain (other parts from reference TRBV7-9 and TRBJ2-5): DTGVSQNPRHKITKRGQNVTFRCDPISEHNRLYWYRQTLGQGPEFLTYFQNEAQLEKSRLLSDRFSAERPKGSFSTLEIQRTEQGDSAMYLCASSFGVVGFETQYFGPGTRLLVL.

With respect to this clone: This CDR3 is missing its conserved last phenylalanine or tryptophan, likely due to a read error. The V and J genes are TRBV28 and TRBJ2-7; unclear D gene. CDR1 and CDR2 (germline): MDHEN, SYDVKM. The CDR3 is 11 amino acids. Between the trimmed V and J ends, which lost 6 bases and 3 bases, there was a span of 6 bases. The chain's CDR3 is CASRDRYEQYL. For the CDR3, the DNA is TGTGCCAGCAGGGACCGCTACGAGCAGTACTTA.

This clone came up many times. The CDR3: CASSESTGELFF. The CDR3 DNA reads TGTGCCAGCAGTGAATCTACCGGGGAGCTGTTTTTT. The J gene is TRBJ2-2, the V gene TRBV6-1; D is ambiguous. There are 12 residues in the CDR3. CDR1 and CDR2 from the germline V gene are MNHNS and SASEGT. The ends were cut back, 2 bases at V and 5 bases at J, with 3 bases in the middle.

This chain joins TRBV19 and TRBJ2-1; D is uncertain. This CDR3 has 16 amino acids. CDR1 is LNHDA and CDR2 is SQIVND in the germline V gene (reference sequence). V was pared by 4 bases and J by 1 base, with 14 bases between. CDR3 sequence (DNA): TGTGCCAGTAGTAGTCGTCGGGTTGGATCCTACAATGAGCAGTTCTTC. As protein: CASSSRRVGSYNEQFF.

This clone came up many times. The chain uses TRBV20-1 and TRBJ1-1; D is ambiguous. CDR1 is DFQATT and CDR2 is SNEGSKA in the germline V gene (reference sequence). There are 13 residues in the CDR3. The germline V and J ends were trimmed by 1 base and 0 bases, with 6 bases remaining between them. The CDR3 spells CSARGSMNTEAFF. The DNA for the CDR3 is TGCAGTGCTAGAGGCAGCATGAACACTGAAGCTTTCTTT.

This clone has ten or more counts. The V gene is TRBV7-9, the J gene TRBJ1-1; D is perhaps TRBD1 (5 bases). The CDR3 covers 15 residues. The germline V gene encodes CDR1 SEHNR and CDR2 FQNEAQ (reference sequence). Trimming pared 4 bases from V and 1 base from J, leaving 13 bases between. The CDR3: CASSYPGGENTEAFF. CDR3 nucleotide sequence: TGTGCCAGCAGCTACCCTGGGGGGGAGAACACTGAAGCTTTCTTT.